This note documents a single TCR beta chain sequence. Germline-derived CDR1 and CDR2 are SGHAT and FQNNGV. The V end was cut by 1 base, the J end by 3 bases, with 10 bases between. This CDR3 region has 15 residues. The data originate from a study of blood T cell repertoires in COVID-19. At the level of the study: PBMCs, B-cell-depleted T cells, or T cells provided the cDNA or gDNA that made up the material.

As handled by the study authors: Cell counts per sample came from amplifying reference gene primers. Here immunoSEQ multiplex PCR was the method, and the copy in TCRdb shows in-frame clones only, minus some. For V, J and clone size, that table is used; D and trimming come from the DNA. Of 200,000 to 250,000 clones in the sample, about 85% were seen once. The rearrangement uses TRBV11-2 and TRBJ1-3; D gene unclear. Sequenced: peripheral blood. The TCR originated in a woman younger than 30 who had recovered from COVID-19. The CDR3 loop reads CASSLGSSGGNTIYF. DNA for the CDR3: TGTGCCAGCAGCTTAGGTTCTAGCGGTGGAAACACCATATATTTT. Based on the CDR3 plus reference TRBV11-2 and TRBJ1-3, the full variable domain is EAGVAQSPRYKIIEKRQSVAFWCNPISGHATLYWYQQILGQGPKLLIQFQNNGVVDDSQLPKDRFSAERLKGVDSTLKIQPAKLEDSAVYLCASSLGSSGGNTIYFGEGSWLTVV.